A selection of T cell receptor beta chains follows, all from one sample in a study of cytomegalovirus exposure and HLA in healthy donors. Profiled with immunoSEQ multiplex PCR; TCRdb holds only in-frame clones, not every one. This table holds about 150,000 clones, 9.4% found once. The sequenced sample was PBMCs. The receptors come from a male donor in good health and CMV-seronegative. CDR3s include the opening cysteine and the closing phenylalanine or tryptophan. The D gene is left open where the match is weak. For some rows the clone size is stated as once, few or many, or as a class when expanded; others skip it.

J gene	V gene	D gene	clone size	CDR3 DNA	CDR3 protein
TRBJ1-2	TRBV5-6	-	few	TGTGCCAGCAGCTTCCTTGGCGCGGGCTCTAATGGCTACACCTTC	CASSFLGAGSNGYTF
TRBJ2-3	TRBV29-1	-	few	TGCAGCGTTGTGGCCTCGGGCGGGACTACAGATACGCAGTATTTT	CSVVASGGTTDTQYF
TRBJ2-7	TRBV5-1	TRBD2	few	TGCGCCAGCAGCTCCCTTACTAGCGTCGAGCAGTACTTC	CASSSLTSVEQYF
TRBJ2-7	TRBV27	-	once	TGTGCCAGCAAACTACAGGGAGTACCCTACGAGCAGTACTTC	CASKLQGVPYEQYF
TRBJ2-7	TRBV28	-	few	TGTGCCAGCAGTTCCCACCGACAGGTCTCCTACGAGCAGTACTTC	CASSSHRQVSYEQYF
TRBJ2-2	TRBV19	TRBD1	few	TGTGCCATCAGGGGGACAGCGAACACCGGGGAGCTGTTTTTT	CAIRGTANTGELFF
TRBJ1-1	TRBV6-5	-	-	TGTGCCAGCCGGGGGGCGGCAGGGGTAACTGAAGCTTTCTTT	CASRGAAGVTEAFF
TRBJ2-1	TRBV19	-	few	TGTGCCAGTAGTGTTTGGACACCCCCACGGGACAATGAGCAGTTCTTC	CASSVWTPPRDNEQFF
TRBJ2-7	TRBV7-2	-	-	TGTGCCAGCAGCCGACAGCTCTACGAGCAGTACTTC	CASSRQLYEQYF
TRBJ2-7	TRBV28	-	few	TGTGCCAGCAGTTTAGAGGGAGGTACATACGAGCAGTACTTC	CASSLEGGTYEQYF
TRBJ1-2	TRBV19	TRBD1	-	TGTGCCAGTAGTATCCGGACAGGGGAAGGGAAAGGCTACACCTTC	CASSIRTGEGKGYTF
TRBJ2-7	TRBV7-2	TRBD2	-	TGTGCCAGCAGCCGCGGGACTAGCGTCCTCTACGAGCAGTACTTC	CASSRGTSVLYEQYF
TRBJ2-1	TRBV28	TRBD2	few	TGTGCCAGCAGTCCGACTAGCGGTCCCTACAATGAGCAGTTCTTC	CASSPTSGPYNEQFF
TRBJ2-1	TRBV7-3	-	few	TGTGCCAGCAGCTTAGGTGAGCTCCCTAGCTCCTACAATGAGCAGTTCTTC	CASSLGELPSSYNEQFF
TRBJ1-2	TRBV7-9	TRBD1	few	TGTGCCAGCAGCTTACTGTGGACAGGGGGAAGGTCTGGTGGCTACACCTTC	CASSLLWTGGRSGGYTF
TRBJ1-1	TRBV6-5	-	few	TGTGCCAGCAGTTACACTGAAAGGGGAGGAGAAGCTTTCTTT	CASSYTERGGEAFF
TRBJ1-1	TRBV7-6	-	few	TGTGCCAGCAGCTACTTGACAGCTATGAACACTGAAGCTTTCTTT	CASSYLTAMNTEAFF
TRBJ1-2	TRBV7-2	-	few	TGTGCCAGCAAAAGGGAGGACGGCTACACCTTC	CASKREDGYTF
TRBJ2-1	TRBV27	TRBD1	-	TGTGCCAGCAGTCCTGACAGGGCACTCGGGGATGAGCAGTTCTTC	CASSPDRALGDEQFF
TRBJ1-1	TRBV5-6	TRBD1	-	TGTGCCAGCAGCTTGGGGGAAGGGACAGCGAACACTGAAGCTTTCTTT	CASSLGEGTANTEAFF
TRBJ2-7	TRBV2	-	-	TGTGCCAGCAGTGACTATCTTCGAAGCTCCTACGAGCAGTACTTC	CASSDYLRSSYEQYF
TRBJ1-4	TRBV7-9	-	-	TGTGCCAGCAGCTTAACAAGCGCAACTAATGAAAAACTGTTTTTT	CASSLTSATNEKLFF
TRBJ2-3	TRBV28	TRBD1	-	TGTGCTAGCACCCCGAGGGGGCGGTGGACAGATACGCAGTATTTT	CASTPRGRWTDTQYF
TRBJ1-5	TRBV2	TRBD1	few	TGTGCCAGCAGTGATAGCGGACAGGGCAATCAGCCCCAGCATTTT	CASSDSGQGNQPQHF
TRBJ1-1	TRBV11-2	-	-	TGTGCCAGCAGCATAATTAACAGGGACACTGAAGCTTTCTTT	CASSIINRDTEAFF
TRBJ1-5	TRBV4-2	-	few	TGTGCCAGCAGCCAAGATCGGGGGGCTCCTAATCAGCCCCAGCATTTT	CASSQDRGAPNQPQHF
TRBJ2-7	TRBV5-1	TRBD1	-	TGCGCCAGCAGCCTCAGGACAGGGCTTTTATCCTACGAGCAGTACTTC	CASSLRTGLLSYEQYF
TRBJ2-1	TRBV11-2	-	-	TGTGCCAGCAGCTTAGGGTCAGGGGGGTCCTACAATGAGCAGTTCTTC	CASSLGSGGSYNEQFF
TRBJ2-5	TRBV28	-	few	TGTGCCAGCAGTTTCGGGGGGCCGGATGAGACCCAGTACTTC	CASSFGGPDETQYF
TRBJ2-7	TRBV5-1	TRBD1	few	TGCGCCAGCAGCCCCAGGGACAGCTCCTACGAGCAGTACTTC	CASSPRDSSYEQYF
TRBJ2-2	TRBV5-6	-	few	TGTGCCAGCAGCTCTTATTTAGCGGAGCCGAACACCGGGGAGCTGTTTTTT	CASSSYLAEPNTGELFF
TRBJ1-6	TRBV6-1	-	-	TGTGCCAGCAGTGAAAATGGCTGGGGGCGGAATAATTCACCCCTCCACTTT	CASSENGWGRNNSPLHF
TRBJ1-1	TRBV9	-	few	TGTGCCAGCAGCGTAGGGGCCGGGAGCAACACTGAAGCTTTCTTT	CASSVGAGSNTEAFF
TRBJ2-2	TRBV5-1	TRBD1	few	TGCGCCACCACCGGGACAGGGAACACCGGGGAGCTGTTTTTT	CATTGTGNTGELFF
TRBJ1-2	TRBV7-9	TRBD1	few	TGTGCCAGCAGCCGGGACAGTGCTAACTATGGCTACACCTTC	CASSRDSANYGYTF
TRBJ2-1	TRBV4-1	TRBD1	-	TGCGCCAGCAGCCCTCGTCCGGGACAGGGGGGAGATGAGCAGTTCTTC	CASSPRPGQGGDEQFF
TRBJ1-2	TRBV19	-	-	TGTGCCAGTAGTATTGGCGGCAGGGGATATTATGGCTACACCTTC	CASSIGGRGYYGYTF
TRBJ2-1	TRBV5-6	TRBD2	-	TGTGCCAGCAGCCCTTCTAGCGGAGTCTACAATGAGCAGTTCTTC	CASSPSSGVYNEQFF
TRBJ2-7	TRBV10-3	TRBD1	once	TGTGCCATTCTGAATGTCCGGGACAGGGTGTACGAGCAGTACTTC	CAILNVRDRVYEQYF
TRBJ1-5	TRBV30	TRBD1	-	TGTGCCTGGGACCGCGGGACAGGGGTTGATCAGCCCCAGCATTTT	CAWDRGTGVDQPQHF
TRBJ2-3	TRBV28	TRBD2	-	TGTGCCAGCAGGGGCGGGGGGGCCGCAGATACGCAGTATTTT	CASRGGGAADTQYF
TRBJ1-6	TRBV30	TRBD1	-	TGTGCCTGGAGTGTACGGGACAGGGTCAATTCACCCCTCCACTTT	CAWSVRDRVNSPLHF
TRBJ2-7	TRBV11-3	TRBD1	-	TGTGCCAGCAGCCCAGGGACAGGGGGAGGCTACGAGCAGTACTTC	CASSPGTGGGYEQYF
TRBJ2-7	TRBV30	TRBD1	-	TGTGCCTGGAGTGTATTGGGACAGCCTGTCTTT	CAWSVLGQPVF
TRBJ1-6	TRBV28	TRBD1	-	TGTGCCAGCAGTTTGGACAGGGGTAATAATTCACCCCTCCACTTT	CASSLDRGNNSPLHF
TRBJ1-2	TRBV27	-	many	TGTGCCAGCAGTTTATTCGCCGGGATCTATGGCTACACCTTC	CASSLFAGIYGYTF
TRBJ2-6	TRBV5-1	TRBD1	few	TGCGCCAGCAGCTGGACAGGGGGCGGATCTGGGGCCAACGTCCTGACTTTC	CASSWTGGGSGANVLTF
TRBJ2-7	TRBV7-2	TRBD2	few	TGTGCCAGCAGCCTTACTAGCGGGCAGAGCTCCTACGAGCAGTACTTC	CASSLTSGQSSYEQYF
TRBJ2-3	TRBV27	-	-	TGTGCCAGCAGTTCTCTCAAAACGGGAGCCTGGGACAGCACAGATACGCAGTATTTT	CASSSLKTGAWDSTDTQYF
TRBJ2-7	TRBV4-2	-	few	TGTGCCAGCAGCCCTAGAGATTGGGAGGAGCAGTACTTC	CASSPRDWEEQYF
TRBJ2-7	TRBV4-3	TRBD2	few	TGCGCCAGCAGCCAATGGACTAGCGGGATTGGGGAGCAGTACTTC	CASSQWTSGIGEQYF
TRBJ1-5	TRBV19	-	-	TGTGCCAGTAGTCTCGTTACAGGTGCCAATCAGCCCCAGCATTTT	CASSLVTGANQPQHF
TRBJ1-1	TRBV5-6	-	few	TGTGCCAGCAGCCCAGGAACAGGGAACACTGAAGCTTTCTTT	CASSPGTGNTEAFF
TRBJ2-4	TRBV29-1	-	-	TGCAGCGCTCTGACAGGTTCGGAAAACATTCAGTACTTC	CSALTGSENIQYF
TRBJ2-3	TRBV4-2	-	-	TGTGCCAGCAGCCAAGGAATCGGGGCAGATACGCAGTATTTT	CASSQGIGADTQYF
TRBJ2-2	TRBV7-3	TRBD1	few	TGTGCCAGCAGCCCCGACAGGGGGCCAGCCGGGGAGCTGTTTTTT	CASSPDRGPAGELFF
TRBJ1-5	TRBV6-1	-	-	TGTGCCAGCAGTGAAGGCCTGGGGGCGCCCCAGCATTTT	CASSEGLGAPQHF
TRBJ1-1	TRBV11-2	-	few	TGTGCCAGCAGCTTAGGAGTCACTAACACTGAAGCTTTCTTT	CASSLGVTNTEAFF
TRBJ1-5	TRBV19	-	-	TGTGCCAGTAGTATAGAACGGGGCAATCAGCCCCAGCATTTT	CASSIERGNQPQHF
TRBJ2-5	TRBV28	-	-	TGTGCCAGCAGTTTGGCCGGACAGAGGGAGACCCAGTACTTC	CASSLAGQRETQYF